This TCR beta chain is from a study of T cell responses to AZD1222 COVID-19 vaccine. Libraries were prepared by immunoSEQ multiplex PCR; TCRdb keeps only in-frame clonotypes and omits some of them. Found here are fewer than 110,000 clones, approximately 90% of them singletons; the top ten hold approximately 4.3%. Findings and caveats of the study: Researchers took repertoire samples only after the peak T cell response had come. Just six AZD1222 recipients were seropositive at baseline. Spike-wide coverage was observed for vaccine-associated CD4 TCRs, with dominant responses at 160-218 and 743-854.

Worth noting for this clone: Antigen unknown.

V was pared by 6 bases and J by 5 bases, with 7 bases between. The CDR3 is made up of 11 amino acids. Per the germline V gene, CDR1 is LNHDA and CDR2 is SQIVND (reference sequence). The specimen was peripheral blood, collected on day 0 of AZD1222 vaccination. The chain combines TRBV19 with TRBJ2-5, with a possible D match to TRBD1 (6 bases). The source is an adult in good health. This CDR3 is CASRQGETQYF. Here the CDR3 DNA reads TGTGCCAGTAGGCAGGGGGAGACCCAGTACTTC. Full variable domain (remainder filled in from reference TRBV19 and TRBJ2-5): DGGITQSPKYLFRKEGQNVTLSCEQNLNHDAMYWYRQDPGQGLRLIYYSQIVNDFQKGDIAEGYSVSREKKESFPLTVTSAQKNPTAFYLCASRQGETQYFGPGTRLLVL.